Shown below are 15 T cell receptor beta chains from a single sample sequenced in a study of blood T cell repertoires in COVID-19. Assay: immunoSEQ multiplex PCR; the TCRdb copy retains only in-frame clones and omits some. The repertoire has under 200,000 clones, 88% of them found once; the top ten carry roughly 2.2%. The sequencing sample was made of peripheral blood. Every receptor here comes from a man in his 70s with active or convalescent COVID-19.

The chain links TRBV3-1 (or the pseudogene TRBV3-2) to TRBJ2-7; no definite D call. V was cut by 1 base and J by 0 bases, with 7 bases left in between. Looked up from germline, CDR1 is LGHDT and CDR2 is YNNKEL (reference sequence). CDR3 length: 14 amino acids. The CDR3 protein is CASSQATFSYEQYF. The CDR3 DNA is TGTGCCAGCAGCCAAGCCACATTCTCCTACGAGCAGTACTTC.

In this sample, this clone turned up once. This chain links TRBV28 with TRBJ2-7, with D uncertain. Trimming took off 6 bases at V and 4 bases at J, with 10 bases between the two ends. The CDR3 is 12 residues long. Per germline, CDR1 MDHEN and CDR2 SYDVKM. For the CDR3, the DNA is TGTGCCAGCAGCCCCCCGGGTTACGAGCAGTACTTC. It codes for CASSPPGYEQYF. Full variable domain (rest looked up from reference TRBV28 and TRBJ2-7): DVKVTQSSRYLVKRTGEKVFLECVQDMDHENMFWYRQDPGLGLRLIYFSYDVKMKEKGDIPEGYSVSREKKERFSLILESASTNQTSMYLCASSPPGYEQYFGPGTRLTVT.

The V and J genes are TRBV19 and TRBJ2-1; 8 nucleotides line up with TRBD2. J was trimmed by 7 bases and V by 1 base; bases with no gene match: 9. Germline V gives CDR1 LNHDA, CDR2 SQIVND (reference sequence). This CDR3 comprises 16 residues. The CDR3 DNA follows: TGTGCCAGTAGTATAGGGCTAGCGGGTGGAGTAAATGAGCAGTTCTTC. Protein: CASSIGLAGGVNEQFF.

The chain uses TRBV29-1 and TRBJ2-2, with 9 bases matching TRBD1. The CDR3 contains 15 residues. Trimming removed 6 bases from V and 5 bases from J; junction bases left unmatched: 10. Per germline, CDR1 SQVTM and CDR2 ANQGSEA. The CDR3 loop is CSVATGTGYTGELFF. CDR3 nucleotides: TGCAGCGTAGCTACCGGGACAGGGTATACCGGGGAGCTGTTTTTT.

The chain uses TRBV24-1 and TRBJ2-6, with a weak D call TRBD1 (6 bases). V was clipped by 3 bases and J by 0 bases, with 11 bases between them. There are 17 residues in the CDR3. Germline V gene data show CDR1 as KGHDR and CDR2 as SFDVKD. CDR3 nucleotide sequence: TGTGCCACCAGTGATGACCTGGACAGCTCTGGGGCCAACGTCCTGACTTTC. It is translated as CATSDDLDSSGANVLTF.

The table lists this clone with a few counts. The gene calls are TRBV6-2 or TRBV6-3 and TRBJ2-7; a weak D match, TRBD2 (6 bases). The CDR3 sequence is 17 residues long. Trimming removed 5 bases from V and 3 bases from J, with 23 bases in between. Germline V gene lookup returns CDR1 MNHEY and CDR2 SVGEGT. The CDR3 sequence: CASSLPQQGGVLYEQYF. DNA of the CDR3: TGTGCCAGCAGTCTTCCCCAGCAGGGCGGGGTTCTCTACGAGCAGTACTTC.

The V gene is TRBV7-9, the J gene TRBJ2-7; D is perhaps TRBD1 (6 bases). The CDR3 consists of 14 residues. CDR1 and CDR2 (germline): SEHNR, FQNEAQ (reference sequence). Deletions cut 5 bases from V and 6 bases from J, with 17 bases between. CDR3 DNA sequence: TGTGCCAGCAGCCCGACAGGTAAAGATCCCGAGCAGTACTTC. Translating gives CASSPTGKDPEQYF.

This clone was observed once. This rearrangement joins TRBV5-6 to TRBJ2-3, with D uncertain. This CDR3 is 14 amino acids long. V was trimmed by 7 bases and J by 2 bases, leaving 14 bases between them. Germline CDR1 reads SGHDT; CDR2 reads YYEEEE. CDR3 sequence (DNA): TGTGCCAGCCGGCCGACTGTTGACACAGATACGCAGTATTTT. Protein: CASRPTVDTDTQYF.

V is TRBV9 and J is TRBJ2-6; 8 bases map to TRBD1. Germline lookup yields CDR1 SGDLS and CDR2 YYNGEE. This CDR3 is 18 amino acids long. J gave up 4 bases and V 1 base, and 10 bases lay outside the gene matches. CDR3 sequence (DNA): TGTGCCAGCAGCGTACCTGAACAGGGGGTTTTAGGGGCCAACGTCCTGACTTTC. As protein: CASSVPEQGVLGANVLTF.

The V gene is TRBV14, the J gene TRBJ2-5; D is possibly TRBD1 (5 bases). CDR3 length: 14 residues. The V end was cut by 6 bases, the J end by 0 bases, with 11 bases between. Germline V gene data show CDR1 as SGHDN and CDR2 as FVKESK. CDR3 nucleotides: TGTGCCAGCAGACCTAGGGGTAACCAAGAGACCCAGTACTTC. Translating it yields CASRPRGNQETQYF. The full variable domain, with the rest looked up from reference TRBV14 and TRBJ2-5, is EAGVTQFPSHSVIEKGQTVTLRCDPISGHDNLYWYRRVMGKEIKFLLHFVKESKQDESGMPNNRFLAERTGGTYSTLKVQPAELEDSGVYFCASRPRGNQETQYFGPGTRLLVL.

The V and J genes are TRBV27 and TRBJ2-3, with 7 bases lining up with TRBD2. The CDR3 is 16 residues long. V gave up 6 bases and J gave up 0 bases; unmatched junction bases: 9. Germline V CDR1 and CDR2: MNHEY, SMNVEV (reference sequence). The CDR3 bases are TGTGCCAGCAGGAGTAGCGGGTACCCTAGCACAGATACGCAGTATTTT. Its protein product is CASRSSGYPSTDTQYF.

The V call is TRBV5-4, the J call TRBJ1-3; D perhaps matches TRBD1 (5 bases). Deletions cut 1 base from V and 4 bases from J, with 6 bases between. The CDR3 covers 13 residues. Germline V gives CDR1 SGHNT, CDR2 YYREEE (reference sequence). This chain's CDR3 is CASSLQGGNTIYF. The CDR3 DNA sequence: TGTGCCAGCAGCTTGCAGGGAGGAAACACCATATATTTT.

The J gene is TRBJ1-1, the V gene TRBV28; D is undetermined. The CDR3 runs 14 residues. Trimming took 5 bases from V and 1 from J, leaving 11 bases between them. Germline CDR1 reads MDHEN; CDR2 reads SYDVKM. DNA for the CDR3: TGTGCCAGCAGTCCGTCGGTCCCGAACACTGAAGCTTTCTTT. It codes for CASSPSVPNTEAFF.

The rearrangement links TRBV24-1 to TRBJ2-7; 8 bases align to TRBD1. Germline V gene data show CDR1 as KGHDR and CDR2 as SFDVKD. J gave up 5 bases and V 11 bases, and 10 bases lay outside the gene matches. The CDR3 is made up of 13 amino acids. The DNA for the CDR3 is TGTGCCAACCGAAGACAGGGGCTAAACGAGCAGTACTTC. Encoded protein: CANRRQGLNEQYF.

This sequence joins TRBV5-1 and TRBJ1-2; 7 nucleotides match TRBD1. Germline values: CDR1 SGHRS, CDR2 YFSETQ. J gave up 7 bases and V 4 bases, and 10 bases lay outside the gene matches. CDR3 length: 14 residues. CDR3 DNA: TGCGCCAGCAGCCCGGGACAGCCGTCAGGTGGCTACACCTTC. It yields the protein CASSPGQPSGGYTF.